In this sample, the clone carrying this T cell receptor (beta chain) turned up once. This record comes from a study of blood T cell repertoires in COVID-19. Produced via immunoSEQ multiplex PCR; TCRdb's table is partial and in-frame only. The sample yields 200,000 to 250,000 clones, approximately 80% seen once. CDR3 length: 15 residues. With 4 bases removed from V and 8 bases from J, the gap between germline ends came to 19 bases. The germline CDR1 and CDR2 sequences are SGHKS and YYEKEE (reference sequence). Sequences were obtained from peripheral blood. This sequence was found in a woman older than 75 with active or convalescent COVID-19. The chain uses TRBV5-5 and TRBJ2-1; tentatively, D is TRBD2 (5 bases). In DNA, the CDR3 is TGTGCCAGCAGCCCAGGTCGGGGATCCCTCTATGAGCAGTTCTTC. Translated: CASSPGRGSLYEQFF.